These 32 T cell receptor beta chains were all obtained from the same sample, sequenced in a study of yellow fever vaccine responses in identical twins. TCRdb analysed the RT-PCR reads with MiXCR anew, one entry per CDR3 protein. The sample contains under 6,000 distinct CDR3 sequences, just over 70% of which appear only once. This specimen consisted of T cells from blood (PBMCs), unsorted or a sorted subset (not recorded which), obtained before or after yellow fever vaccination (not recorded which). The receptors were sampled from a woman aged 18-29 years who received the yellow fever vaccine.

J is TRBJ2-2 and V is TRBV7-9; 8 bases match TRBD2. Germline V gene sequence: CDR1 SEHNR, CDR2 FQNEAQ (reference sequence). V lost 5 bases and J lost 4; bases outside the gene matches: 9. This CDR3 is 16 amino acids long. This chain's CDR3 is CASSPQRGSGTGELFF. CDR3 DNA: TGTGCCAGCAGCCCCCAGCGGGGGTCGGGCACCGGGGAGCTGTTTTTT.

This clonotype was found a few times. The chain employs TRBV23-1 and TRBJ2-3; D is unresolved. TRBV23-1 belongs to the ORF category, with a function that is uncertain. This CDR3 spans 15 amino acids. With 6 bases removed from V and 0 bases from J, the gap between germline ends came to 13 bases. The chain's CDR3 is CASRSFFPSTDTQYF. In DNA, the CDR3 is TGCGCCAGCAGAAGTTTTTTTCCTAGCACAGATACGCAGTATTTT.

This clonotype was recorded only once. The chain links TRBV19 to TRBJ2-7; D remains ambiguous. Germline CDR1 and CDR2: LNHDA and SQIVND (reference sequence). Between the trimmed V and J ends, which lost 3 bases and 4 bases, there was a span of 13 bases. CDR3 length: 14 residues. Written as DNA, the CDR3 is TGTGCCAGTAGTATCGGGCTAGAAAAATACGAGCAGTACTTC. This encodes CASSIGLEKYEQYF.

This clonotype was found a few times. V usage is TRBV6-1 and J usage is TRBJ2-5; TRBD1 matches 8 bases. The trim removed 5 bases at V and 11 bases at J, leaving 4 bases unmatched. The CDR3 extends over 11 amino acids. Germline assignment: CDR1 MNHNS and CDR2 SASEGT. CDR3 nucleotide sequence: TGTGCCAGCAGTCGTGACAGGGGACAGTACTTC. Translation gives CASSRDRGQYF.

The chain has TRBV10-1 and TRBJ2-7, with D possibly being TRBD2 (7 bases). Trimming cost V 6 bases and J 0 bases, with 18 bases left between them. This CDR3 spans 16 amino acids. The germline gives CDR1 WNHNN, CDR2 SYGVQD (reference sequence). CDR3 protein: CASRRLGGGVSYEQYF. The CDR3 coding sequence is TGCGCCAGCAGGAGGTTAGGGGGGGGCGTCTCCTACGAGCAGTACTTC.

The V and J genes are TRBV5-1 and TRBJ2-1, with D tentatively TRBD1 or TRBD2 (5 bases each). Trimming removed 4 bases from V and 0 bases from J, with 11 bases in between. The CDR3 is 15 residues long. CDR1 is SGHRS, CDR2 YFSETQ, per germline. In DNA form, the CDR3 reads TGCGCCAGCAGCCGGGACGGTAGCTCCTACAATGAGCAGTTCTTC. This codes for CASSRDGSSYNEQFF. Together with reference TRBV5-1 and TRBJ2-1, the CDR3 gives the full variable domain: KAGVTQTPRYLIKTRGQQVTLSCSPISGHRSVSWYQQTPGQGLQFLFEYFSETQRNKGNFPGRFSGRQFSNSRSEMNVSTLELGDSALYLCASSRDGSSYNEQFFGPGTRLTVL.

The chain carries TRBV29-1 and TRBJ2-3, with D possibly being TRBD2 (5 bases). This CDR3 has 15 residues. Germline V CDR1 and CDR2: SQVTM, ANQGSEA. V dropped 1 base and J dropped 1 base, with 12 bases sitting between them. CDR3 amino acids: CSVEGGDWGTDTQYF. The CDR3 coding sequence is TGCAGCGTTGAAGGGGGAGACTGGGGCACAGATACGCAGTATTTT.

V usage is TRBV4-2 and J usage is TRBJ1-1, with a weak D call TRBD1 (5 bases). Germline CDR1 is LGHNA and CDR2 is YNFKEQ. Between the trimmed V and J ends, which lost 0 bases and 10 bases, there was a span of 12 bases. The CDR3 consists of 13 residues. The chain's CDR3 is CASSQDGTGGAFF. CDR3 in DNA: TGTGCCAGCAGCCAAGATGGAACAGGTGGAGCTTTCTTT.

The sample holds one count of this clonotype. The chain recombines TRBV18 with TRBJ2-5; D gene unclear. Looked up from germline, CDR1 is KGHSH and CDR2 is LQKENI. The CDR3 contains 14 residues. Trimming removed 3 bases from V and 2 bases from J, with 10 bases in between. CDR3 residues: CASSPGNGQETQYF. CDR3 in DNA: TGTGCCAGCTCACCGGGGAACGGACAAGAGACCCAGTACTTC. Full variable domain (outside the CDR3, taken from reference TRBV18 and TRBJ2-5): NAGVMQNPRHLVRRRGQEARLRCSPMKGHSHVYWYRQLPEEGLKFMVYLQKENIIDESGMPKERFSAEFPKEGPSILRIQQVVRGDSAAYFCASSPGNGQETQYFGPGTRLLVL.

This clonotype was found a few times. This rearrangement joins TRBV29-1 to TRBJ1-2; D perhaps matches TRBD1 (6 bases). CDR1 is SQVTM and CDR2 is ANQGSEA in the germline V gene. This CDR3 is built from 13 residues. The germline V and J ends were trimmed by 3 bases and 5 bases, with 13 bases remaining between them. CDR3 sequence reads: CSVDAGHQYGYTF. Written as DNA, the CDR3 is TGCAGCGTTGATGCGGGACACCAATATGGCTACACCTTC.

CDR3 residues: CASVKQTIYGYTF. The CDR3 nucleotides read TGCGCCAGCGTAAAGCAAACCATCTATGGCTACACCTTC. This chain connects TRBV10-1 to TRBJ1-2; D not certain. Germline-derived CDR1 and CDR2 are WNHNN and SYGVQD (reference sequence). The CDR3 covers 13 residues. The ends were cut back, 8 bases at V and 4 bases at J, with 14 bases in the middle.

The chain recombines TRBV10-1 with TRBJ1-5; D remains unclear. The V end was cut by 8 bases, the J end by 1 base, with 24 bases between. The CDR3 consists of 18 residues. CDR1 is WNHNN and CDR2 is SYGVQD in the germline V gene (reference sequence). The CDR3 DNA follows: TGCGCCAGCGGCGCGGGCATGGGAGGGAGGGCGAGCAATCAGCCCCAGCATTTT. It is translated as CASGAGMGGRASNQPQHF.

This rearrangement joins TRBV1 to TRBJ2-3; the listed D gene, TRBD2, was not tested against the DNA. TRBV1 is assigned pseudogene status. The CDR3 sequence is 13 residues long. This CDR3 is CTSSPRDSFWQYF. Here the CDR3 DNA reads TGCACCAGCAGCCCCCGGGACTCCTTTTGGCAGTATTTT.

The chain has TRBV12-3 or TRBV12-4 and TRBJ2-1, with a weak D call TRBD1 (5 bases). V lost 2 bases, J lost 7 bases, and 12 bases lay in between. This CDR3 is built from 14 residues. In nucleotides, the CDR3 is TGTGCCAGCAGTTTATTCGCAGGGTCAAATGAGCAGTTCTTC. It is translated as CASSLFAGSNEQFF.

The V call is TRBV29-1, the J call TRBJ2-5; 7 nucleotides align to TRBD1. With V trimmed by 7 bases and J by 5 bases, 4 bases remained unmatched. Germline CDR1 reads SQVTM; CDR2 reads ANQGSEA. The CDR3 has 11 residues. CDR3 sequence (DNA): TGCAGCGCGAGCAGGGGGGAGACCCAGTACTTC. This codes for CSASRGETQYF.

The genes are TRBV20-1 and TRBJ1-2; D is unresolved. There are 11 residues in the CDR3. V lost 3 bases to trimming and J lost 8 bases, with 10 bases between them. The germline gives CDR1 DFQATT, CDR2 SNEGSKA (reference sequence). Here the CDR3 reads CSASGQAGYTF. The CDR3 DNA follows: TGCAGTGCTAGTGGCCAGGCCGGCTACACCTTC.

V gene TRBV20-1 combines with J gene TRBJ2-7; TRBD1 might be the D (6 bases). Per germline, CDR1 DFQATT and CDR2 SNEGSKA (reference sequence). Deletions cut 3 bases from V and 1 base from J, with 10 bases between. CDR3 length: 13 residues. In DNA form, the CDR3 reads TGCAGTGCTAGGAAGACAGGATCCTACGAGCAGTACTTC. Translating gives CSARKTGSYEQYF.

V usage is TRBV29-1 and J usage is TRBJ1-1; perhaps TRBD1 as D (6 bases). With 6 bases removed from V and 5 bases from J, the gap between germline ends came to 16 bases. This CDR3 has 13 amino acids. The V gene's germline CDR1 is SQVTM and CDR2 ANQGSEA. The CDR3 DNA reads as TGCAGCGTAGATTCCGGGACAACAACTGAAGCTTTCTTT. Translation: CSVDSGTTTEAFF. Filled out from reference TRBV29-1 and TRBJ1-1, the complete variable domain reads SAVISQKPSRDICQRGTSLTIQCQVDSQVTMMFWYRQQPGQSLTLIATANQGSEATYESGFVIDKFPISRPNLTFSTLTVSNMSPEDSSIYLCSVDSGTTTEAFFGQGTRLTVV.

The chain employs TRBV5-1 and TRBJ2-5; D is uncertain. CDR1 is SGHRS, CDR2 YFSETQ, per germline. V lost 0 bases and J lost 1, with 7 bases in between. This CDR3 has 14 residues. CDR3 coding DNA: TGCGCCAGCAGCTTGGACTACCCCCAAGAGACCCAGTACTTC. Its translation: CASSLDYPQETQYF.

This chain connects TRBV4-1 to TRBJ2-2; D uncertain. Trimming stripped 1 base from V and 2 bases from J, with 5 bases between. CDR1 MGHRA and CDR2 YSYEKL come from the germline V gene. This CDR3 spans 14 amino acids. CDR3 DNA: TGCGCCAGCAGCCAAGCGAGAAACACCGGGGAGCTGTTTTTT. Residues: CASSQARNTGELFF.

This clonotype was seen just once. The chain has TRBV7-3 and TRBJ2-2; no clear D gene. Trimming left V 1 base short and J 7 bases short, with 1 base between. This CDR3 contains 11 residues. Germline V lookup: CDR1 SGHTA, CDR2 FQGTGA. The CDR3, as DNA: TGTGCCAGCAGCTTAAACGGGGAGCTGTTTTTT. It codes for CASSLNGELFF.

Here the CDR3 DNA reads TGTGCCAGCAACTCCAATTTCGGACTGCCCCAAGAGACCCAGTACTTC. This sequence encodes CASNSNFGLPQETQYF. This rearrangement joins TRBV6-1 to TRBJ2-5; D possibly corresponds to TRBD2 (5 bases). Trimming left V 7 bases short and J 1 base short, with 19 bases between. This CDR3 has 16 amino acids. CDR1 is MNHNS, CDR2 SASEGT, per germline.

DNA for the CDR3: TGTGCCAGTAGTCTCACACAGGATGGCTACACCTTC. This gives the protein CASSLTQDGYTF. The V gene is TRBV19, the J gene TRBJ1-2; D perhaps matches TRBD1 (5 bases). Trimming shortened V by 5 bases and J by 6 bases, and 10 bases separated the two germline ends. The germline V gene encodes CDR1 LNHDA and CDR2 SQIVND (reference sequence). There are 12 residues in the CDR3.

This clonotype came up once. The rearrangement links TRBV7-1 to TRBJ2-7; D perhaps matches TRBD1 (6 bases). Being an ORF, TRBV7-1 has a function that is uncertain. Trimming stripped 3 bases from V and 5 bases from J, with 17 bases between. The CDR3 has 15 residues. The CDR3 is CASSSGQLRPHEQYF. The CDR3 DNA sequence: TGTGCCAGCAGCTCCGGACAGCTAAGGCCCCACGAGCAGTACTTC.

The V gene is TRBV5-1, the J gene TRBJ1-6; 7 nucleotides align to TRBD1. This CDR3 comprises 15 residues. With 0 bases clipped from V and 6 bases from J, the junction kept 3 bases outside the gene matches. Germline lookup yields CDR1 SGHRS and CDR2 YFSETQ. CDR3 nucleotide sequence: TGCGCCAGCAGCTTGGACGGGACAGCTAATTCACCCCTCCACTTT. It specifies CASSLDGTANSPLHF.

The rearrangement links TRBV5-1 to TRBJ2-1, with a possible D match to TRBD1 (5 bases). V was shortened by 0 bases and J by 8 bases, with 15 bases between the two germline ends. Germline loops: CDR1 SGHRS, CDR2 YFSETQ. The CDR3 length is 15 residues. The CDR3 is CASSLAGRVPDEQFF. DNA for the CDR3: TGCGCCAGCAGCTTGGCGGGCAGGGTTCCGGATGAGCAGTTCTTC. The whole variable domain, filled in from reference TRBV5-1 and TRBJ2-1, reads KAGVTQTPRYLIKTRGQQVTLSCSPISGHRSVSWYQQTPGQGLQFLFEYFSETQRNKGNFPGRFSGRQFSNSRSEMNVSTLELGDSALYLCASSLAGRVPDEQFFGPGTRLTVL.

The chain joins TRBV4-1 to TRBJ2-7, with TRBD2 matching 10 bases. This CDR3 region has 16 residues. Trimming cost V 1 base and J 3 bases; bases outside gene matches: 6. Looked up from germline, CDR1 is MGHRA and CDR2 is YSYEKL. The DNA for the CDR3 is TGCGCCAGCAGCCAAGTGAGCGGGGGGGCCGTCTACGAGCAGTACTTC. Translating it yields CASSQVSGGAVYEQYF.

V usage is TRBV24-1 and J usage is TRBJ2-2; 7 nucleotides match TRBD1. Trimming removed 7 bases from V and 3 bases from J; junction bases left unmatched: 4. Germline-derived CDR1 and CDR2 are KGHDR and SFDVKD. The CDR3 is 14 residues long. The CDR3 loop reads CATSPGTDTGELFF. DNA of the CDR3: TGTGCCACCAGCCCAGGGACAGACACCGGGGAGCTGTTTTTT.

The chain has TRBV28 and TRBJ2-1, with 9 bases identical to TRBD1. The length of the CDR3 is 16 residues. Looked up from germline, CDR1 is MDHEN and CDR2 is SYDVKM. The V segment lost 6 bases and the J segment 1 base; nucleotides outside the gene matches: 7. The CDR3 region has the DNA TGTGCCAGCAGCCAAGGACAGGGGTGGTCCTACAATGAGCAGTTCTTC. This encodes CASSQGQGWSYNEQFF. Variable domain in full (rest from reference TRBV28 and TRBJ2-1): DVKVTQSSRYLVKRTGEKVFLECVQDMDHENMFWYRQDPGLGLRLIYFSYDVKMKEKGDIPEGYSVSREKKERFSLILESASTNQTSMYLCASSQGQGWSYNEQFFGPGTRLTVL.

This clonotype was detected a few times. The chain carries TRBV15 and TRBJ2-1; D uncertain. V gave up 0 bases and J gave up 5 bases, with 5 bases separating them. The CDR3 is 13 amino acids. Per the germline V gene, CDR1 is LNHNV and CDR2 is YYDKDF (reference sequence). The CDR3 DNA reads as TGTGCCACCAGCAGAGACAGCCACAATGAGCAGTTCTTC. Translating it yields CATSRDSHNEQFF.

The CDR3 sequence is CASSPDLNEQYF. The DNA of the CDR3 is TGTGCCAGCAGTCCAGATCTTAACGAGCAGTACTTC. The chain joins TRBV6-1 to TRBJ2-7; D unclear. The germline CDR1 and CDR2 sequences are MNHNS and SASEGT. Trimming pared 5 bases from V and 5 bases from J, leaving 10 bases between. The CDR3 spans 12 residues.

The chain's CDR3 is CASSCRTPRYF. The CDR3 nucleotides are TGTGCCAGCAGTTGCAGGACCCCTCGGTATTTT. This chain uses TRBV27 with TRBJ2-3; D remains ambiguous. The V gene's germline CDR1 is MNHEY and CDR2 SMNVEV (reference sequence). The CDR3 is 11 residues long. V shed 4 bases and J shed 14 bases, with 13 bases lying between them.